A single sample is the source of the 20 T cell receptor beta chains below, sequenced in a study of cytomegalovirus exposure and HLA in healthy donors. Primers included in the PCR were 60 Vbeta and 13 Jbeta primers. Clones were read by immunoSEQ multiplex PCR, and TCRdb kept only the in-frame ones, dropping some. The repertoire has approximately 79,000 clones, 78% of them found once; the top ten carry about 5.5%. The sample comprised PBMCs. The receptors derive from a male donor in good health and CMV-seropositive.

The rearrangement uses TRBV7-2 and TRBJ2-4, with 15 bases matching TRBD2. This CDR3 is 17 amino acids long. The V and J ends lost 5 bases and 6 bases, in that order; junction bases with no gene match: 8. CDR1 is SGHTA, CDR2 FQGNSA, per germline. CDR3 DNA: TGTGCCAGCAGCCCTCCGGGACTAGCGGGGGGTAGAAACATTCAGTACTTC. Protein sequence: CASSPPGLAGGRNIQYF.

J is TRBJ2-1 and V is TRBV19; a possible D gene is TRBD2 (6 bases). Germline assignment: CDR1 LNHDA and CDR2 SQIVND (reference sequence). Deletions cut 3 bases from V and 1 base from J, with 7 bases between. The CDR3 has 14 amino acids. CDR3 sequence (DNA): TGTGCCAGTAGTATGGGGGGTTCCTACAATGAGCAGTTCTTC. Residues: CASSMGGSYNEQFF.

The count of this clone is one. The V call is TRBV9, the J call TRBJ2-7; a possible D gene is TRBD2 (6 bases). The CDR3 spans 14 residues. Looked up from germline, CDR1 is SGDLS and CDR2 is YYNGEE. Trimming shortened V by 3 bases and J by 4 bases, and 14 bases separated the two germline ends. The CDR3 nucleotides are TGTGCCAGCAGCGCGGGGACTCCGCTATACGAGCAGTACTTC. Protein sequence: CASSAGTPLYEQYF.

The CDR3 protein is CASSYSSRRAGVEQYF. The CDR3 DNA is TGTGCCAGCAGTTACTCAAGCCGCAGGGCGGGGGTCGAGCAGTACTTC. The chain carries TRBV6-6 and TRBJ2-7; 7 positions agree with TRBD2. Germline V gives CDR1 MNHNY, CDR2 SVGAGI (reference sequence). J was trimmed by 6 bases and V by 0 bases; bases with no gene match: 11. CDR3 length equals 16 residues.

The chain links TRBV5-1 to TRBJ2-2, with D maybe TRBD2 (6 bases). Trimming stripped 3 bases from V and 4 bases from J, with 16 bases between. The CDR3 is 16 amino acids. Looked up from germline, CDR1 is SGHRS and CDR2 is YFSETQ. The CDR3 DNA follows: TGCGCCAGCAGCTCCCTTCCGGGACTTCCCACCGGGGAGCTGTTTTTT. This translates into CASSSLPGLPTGELFF.

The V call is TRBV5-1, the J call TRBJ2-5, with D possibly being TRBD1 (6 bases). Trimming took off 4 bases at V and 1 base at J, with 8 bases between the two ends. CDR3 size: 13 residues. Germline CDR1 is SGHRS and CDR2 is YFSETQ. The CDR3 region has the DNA TGCGCCAGCAGCGGGGGCTTCCAAGAGACCCAGTACTTC. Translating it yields CASSGGFQETQYF.

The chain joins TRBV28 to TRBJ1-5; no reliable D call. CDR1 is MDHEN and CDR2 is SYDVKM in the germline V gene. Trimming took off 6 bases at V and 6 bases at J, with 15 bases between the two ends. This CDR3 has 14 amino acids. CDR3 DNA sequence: TGTGCCAGCAGCCCCCTAGCGCGGGGTCAGCCCCAGCATTTT. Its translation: CASSPLARGQPQHF.

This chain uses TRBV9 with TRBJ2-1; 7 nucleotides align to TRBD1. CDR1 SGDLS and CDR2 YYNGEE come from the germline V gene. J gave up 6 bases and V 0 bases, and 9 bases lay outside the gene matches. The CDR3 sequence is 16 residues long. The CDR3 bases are TGTGCCAGCAGCGTAGTGGTGACAGGGTATTTCAATGAGCAGTTCTTC. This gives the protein CASSVVVTGYFNEQFF.

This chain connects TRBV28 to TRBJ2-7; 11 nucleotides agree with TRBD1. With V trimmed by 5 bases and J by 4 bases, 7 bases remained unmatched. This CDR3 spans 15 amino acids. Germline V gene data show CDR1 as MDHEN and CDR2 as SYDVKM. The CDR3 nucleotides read TGTGCCAGCAGTAGCGGGGACAGGGGGATTTACGAGCAGTACTTC. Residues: CASSSGDRGIYEQYF.

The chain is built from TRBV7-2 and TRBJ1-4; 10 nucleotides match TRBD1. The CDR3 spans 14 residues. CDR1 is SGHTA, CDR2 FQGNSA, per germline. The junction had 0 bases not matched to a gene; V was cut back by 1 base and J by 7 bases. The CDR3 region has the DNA TGTGCCAGCAGCTTAGGACAGGGGGCTGAAAAACTGTTTTTT. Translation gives CASSLGQGAEKLFF.

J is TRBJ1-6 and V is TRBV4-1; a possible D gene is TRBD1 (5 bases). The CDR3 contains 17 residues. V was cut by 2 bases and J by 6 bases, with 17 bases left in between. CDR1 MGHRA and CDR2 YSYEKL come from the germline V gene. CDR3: CASSQSPPGQGNSPLHF. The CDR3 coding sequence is TGCGCCAGCAGCCAAAGCCCTCCCGGGCAGGGTAATTCACCCCTCCACTTT.

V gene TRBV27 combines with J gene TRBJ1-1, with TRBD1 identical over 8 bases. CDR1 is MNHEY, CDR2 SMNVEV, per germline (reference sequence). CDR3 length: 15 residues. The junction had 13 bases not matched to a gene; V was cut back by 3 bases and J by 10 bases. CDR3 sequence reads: CASSFDRGARDGAFF. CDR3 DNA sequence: TGTGCCAGCAGTTTCGACAGGGGCGCAAGGGATGGAGCTTTCTTT.

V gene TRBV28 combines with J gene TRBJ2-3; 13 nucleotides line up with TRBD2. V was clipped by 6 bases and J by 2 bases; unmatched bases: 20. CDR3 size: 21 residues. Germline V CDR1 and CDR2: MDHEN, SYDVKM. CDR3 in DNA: TGTGCCAGCAGCCCCCTGCCCTCGACTAGCGGGAGGACTGCTTCCACAGATACGCAGTATTTT. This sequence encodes CASSPLPSTSGRTASTDTQYF.

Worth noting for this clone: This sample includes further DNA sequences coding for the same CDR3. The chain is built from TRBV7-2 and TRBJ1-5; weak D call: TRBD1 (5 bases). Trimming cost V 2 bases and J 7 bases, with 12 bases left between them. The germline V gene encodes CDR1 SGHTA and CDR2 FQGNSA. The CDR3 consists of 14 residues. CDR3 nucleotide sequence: TGTGCCAGCAGCTTACAGGGCCTAGACCAGCCCCAGCATTTT. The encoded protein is CASSLQGLDQPQHF.

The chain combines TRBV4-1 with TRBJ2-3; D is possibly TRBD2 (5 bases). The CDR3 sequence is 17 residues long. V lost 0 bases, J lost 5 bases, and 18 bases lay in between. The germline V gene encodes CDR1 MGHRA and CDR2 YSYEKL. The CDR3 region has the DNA TGCGCCAGCAGCCAAGATCCCCTGCTAGCCCCAGGAGATACGCAGTATTTT. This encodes CASSQDPLLAPGDTQYF.

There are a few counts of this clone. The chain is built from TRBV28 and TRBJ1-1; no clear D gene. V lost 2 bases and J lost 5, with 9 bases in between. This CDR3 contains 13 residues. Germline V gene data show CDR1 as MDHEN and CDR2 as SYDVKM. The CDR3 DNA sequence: TGTGCCAGCAGTTTAGGAGGATTAACTGAAGCTTTCTTT. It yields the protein CASSLGGLTEAFF.

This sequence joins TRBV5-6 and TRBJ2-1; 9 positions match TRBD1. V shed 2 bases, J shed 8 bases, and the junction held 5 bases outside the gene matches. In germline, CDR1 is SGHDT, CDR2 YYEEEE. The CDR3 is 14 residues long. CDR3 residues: CASSLGTGYHEQFF. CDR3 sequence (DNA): TGTGCCAGCAGCTTAGGGACAGGGTATCATGAGCAGTTCTTC.

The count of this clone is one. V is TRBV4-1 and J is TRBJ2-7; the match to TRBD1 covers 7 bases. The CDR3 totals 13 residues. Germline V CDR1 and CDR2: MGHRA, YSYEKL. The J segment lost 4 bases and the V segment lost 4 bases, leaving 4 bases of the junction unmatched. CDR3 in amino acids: CASSPPGQYEQYF. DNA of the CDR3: TGCGCCAGCAGCCCACCGGGACAGTACGAGCAGTACTTC.

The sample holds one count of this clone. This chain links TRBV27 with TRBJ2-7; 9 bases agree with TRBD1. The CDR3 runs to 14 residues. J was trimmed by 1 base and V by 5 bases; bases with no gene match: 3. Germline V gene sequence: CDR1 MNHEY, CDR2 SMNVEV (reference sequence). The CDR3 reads CASSRGQGSYEQYF. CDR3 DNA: TGTGCCAGCAGTAGGGGACAGGGATCCTACGAGCAGTACTTC.

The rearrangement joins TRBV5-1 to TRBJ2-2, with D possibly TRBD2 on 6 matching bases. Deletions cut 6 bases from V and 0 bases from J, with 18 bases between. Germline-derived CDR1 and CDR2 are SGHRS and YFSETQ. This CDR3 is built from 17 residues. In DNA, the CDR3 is TGCGCCAGCAACCCGTTTGCGGGATTAACGAACACCGGGGAGCTGTTTTTT. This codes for CASNPFAGLTNTGELFF.